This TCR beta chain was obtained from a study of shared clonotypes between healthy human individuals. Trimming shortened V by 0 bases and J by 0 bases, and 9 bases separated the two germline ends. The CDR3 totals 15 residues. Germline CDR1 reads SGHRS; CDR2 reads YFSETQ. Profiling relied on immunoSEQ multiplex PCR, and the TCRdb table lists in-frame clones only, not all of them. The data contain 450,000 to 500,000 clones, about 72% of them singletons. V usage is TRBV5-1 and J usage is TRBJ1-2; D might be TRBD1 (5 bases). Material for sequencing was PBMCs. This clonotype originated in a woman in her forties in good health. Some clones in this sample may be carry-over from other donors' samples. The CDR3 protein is CASSLEVGANYGYTF. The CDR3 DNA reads TGCGCCAGCAGCTTGGAGGTGGGGGCTAACTATGGCTACACCTTC.